This T cell receptor (beta chain) derives from a study of monozygotic twins with inflammatory bowel disease. cDNA for each sample came from eight separate reactions. Reprocessing the 5' RACE reads, TCRdb reports a single entry for every CDR3 protein and omits DNA. The listing records approximately 400,000 distinct CDR3 sequences. CDR1 SNHLY and CDR2 FYNNEI come from the germline V gene. The CDR3 runs 11 residues. Study-level results: IBD patients displayed reduced TCRbeta diversity (inverse Simpson) when set against healthy co-twins.

As for this clonotype: Its antigen is unknown.

This rearrangement joins TRBV2 to TRBJ2-2. The material sequenced was blood. The sequence came from a human donor with ulcerative colitis or Crohn's disease, or a healthy co-twin of an affected twin (not recorded which). The CDR3 is CASNDRRELFF.